These 27 T cell receptor beta chains came from one sample sequenced in a study of OX40 agonist ivuxolimab in advanced cancers. Produced via immunoSEQ multiplex PCR; TCRdb's table is partial and in-frame only. This sample has about 58,000 clones, with 80% to 90% found just once. This material consisted of CD4+ or CD8+ T cells sorted from blood, taken in a trial of the OX40 agonist ivuxolimab. Receptor source: an adult with an advanced solid tumor such as melanoma, head and neck, liver or kidney cancer.

The rearrangement uses TRBV7-3 and TRBJ1-5, with TRBD1 identical over 7 bases. Germline loops: CDR1 SGHTA, CDR2 FQGTGA. This CDR3 contains 13 residues. The V gene end was trimmed by 4 bases and the J gene end by 7 bases; junction bases not matched to a gene: 4. CDR3 in DNA: TGTGCCAGCAGCTCAGGGGGTGGACAGCCCCAGCATTTT. Protein product: CASSSGGGQPQHF. Full variable domain (missing parts from reference TRBV7-3 and TRBJ1-5): GAGVSQTPSNKVTEKGKYVELRCDPISGHTALYWYRQSLGQGPEFLIYFQGTGAADDSGLPNDRFFAVRPEGSVSTLKIQRTERGDSAVYLCASSSGGGQPQHFGDGTRLSIL.

This clone was detected only once. The chain joins TRBV7-6 to TRBJ2-1; TRBD1 matches at 8 bases. The CDR3 is made up of 15 amino acids. Germline trimming cut 3 bases from V and 2 bases from J; bases unmatched to any gene: 3. Germline V gene lookup returns CDR1 SGHVS and CDR2 FNYEAQ. The CDR3 sequence is CASSLGQVPYNEQFF. The CDR3 DNA is TGTGCCAGCAGCTTGGGACAGGTTCCCTACAATGAGCAGTTCTTC. Drawing the rest from reference TRBV7-6 and TRBJ2-1, the complete variable domain is GAGVSQSPRYKVTKRGQDVALRCDPISGHVSLYWYRQALGQGPEFLTYFNYEAQQDKSGLPNDRFSAERPEGSISTLTIQRTEQRDSAMYRCASSLGQVPYNEQFFGPGTRLTVL.

This clone was counted only a few times. In DNA, the CDR3 is TGTGCCAGTACAACTGGGAGGCAGCCCCAGCATTTT. This encodes CASTTGRQPQHF. The V gene is TRBV6-1, the J gene TRBJ1-5, with D unresolved. Trimming stripped 9 bases from V and 7 bases from J, with 13 bases between. The CDR3 runs 12 residues. Germline CDR1 and CDR2: MNHNS and SASEGT.

This chain links TRBV6-1 with TRBJ2-2; D gene uncertain. Trimming shortened V by 4 bases and J by 2 bases, and 11 bases separated the two germline ends. CDR1 is MNHNS and CDR2 is SASEGT in the germline V gene. The CDR3 sequence is 15 residues long. CDR3 loop: CASSVKVGNTGELFF. The CDR3 region has the DNA TGTGCCAGCAGTGTAAAGGTCGGAAACACCGGGGAGCTGTTTTTT.

This clone was seen a handful of times. CDR3 protein: CASSPGRSTDTQYF. Here the CDR3 DNA reads TGTGCCAGCAGCCCCGGGAGATCCACAGATACGCAGTATTTT. The chain recombines TRBV6-4 with TRBJ2-3, with D possibly TRBD2 on 6 matching bases. This CDR3 is built from 14 residues. Trimming stripped 6 bases from V and 2 bases from J, with 12 bases between. Germline CDR1 MRHNA, CDR2 SNTAGT.

The chain couples TRBV19 to TRBJ2-2, with a possible D match to TRBD1 (5 bases). Trimming left V 4 bases short and J 6 bases short, with 9 bases between. The CDR3 runs to 13 residues. Germline values: CDR1 LNHDA, CDR2 SQIVND (reference sequence). For the CDR3, the DNA is TGTGCCAGTAGTACAGACAGTCCCGGGGAGCTGTTTTTT. It encodes CASSTDSPGELFF.

The chain recombines TRBV7-2 with TRBJ1-2, with D tentatively TRBD1 (6 bases). Germline loops: CDR1 SGHTA, CDR2 FQGNSA. CDR3 size: 14 residues. V was cut by 3 bases and J by 0 bases, with 8 bases left in between. CDR3 nucleotides: TGTGCCAGCAGCTTCGGGGGCCCTAACTATGGCTACACCTTC. Amino acids: CASSFGGPNYGYTF.

The genes are TRBV6-5 and TRBJ1-4; D gene uncertain. The CDR3 consists of 11 residues. The V end was cut by 8 bases, the J end by 5 bases, with 6 bases between. Germline V CDR1 and CDR2: MNHEY, SVGAGI. The CDR3: CASRGNEKLFF. As DNA, the CDR3 is TGTGCCAGCCGGGGAAATGAAAAACTGTTTTTT.

The rearrangement uses TRBV7-2 and TRBJ2-2, with TRBD2 identical over 10 bases. V shed 4 bases and J 8 bases; nucleotides not matched to a gene: 19. The CDR3 is made up of 19 amino acids. Germline lookup yields CDR1 SGHTA and CDR2 FQGNSA. The chain's CDR3 is CASSSGTFSGRAILGELFF. The DNA of the CDR3 is TGTGCCAGCAGCTCCGGAACGTTCAGCGGGAGGGCCATTCTAGGGGAGCTGTTTTTT.

This clone was seen a handful of times. The V gene is TRBV2, the J gene TRBJ1-5; D is perhaps TRBD1 (6 bases). Trimming took off 8 bases at V and 5 bases at J, with 16 bases between the two ends. The CDR3 has 14 amino acids. Germline V gene sequence: CDR1 SNHLY, CDR2 FYNNEI. The DNA of the CDR3 is TGTGCCAGCGGCCCAGGGGTGAGCGATCAGCCCCAGCATTTT. Protein: CASGPGVSDQPQHF.

The rearrangement uses TRBV19 and TRBJ2-2; 7 bases agree with TRBD1. V lost 5 bases and J lost 7; bases outside the gene matches: 10. CDR1 is LNHDA, CDR2 SQIVND, per germline (reference sequence). The CDR3 spans 15 residues. DNA of the CDR3: TGTGCCAGTAGTGCAACGGGACAGTCTTACGGGGAGCTGTTTTTT. It is translated as CASSATGQSYGELFF.

In this sample, this clone turned up a few times. J is TRBJ1-1 and V is TRBV19, with D perhaps matching TRBD1 (5 bases). Per the germline V gene, CDR1 is LNHDA and CDR2 is SQIVND (reference sequence). V was shortened by 4 bases and J by 0 bases, with 12 bases between the two germline ends. The CDR3 is made up of 15 amino acids. The CDR3 DNA reads TGTGCCAGTAGTACTCCGGGACGCTTGAACACTGAAGCTTTCTTT. Protein product: CASSTPGRLNTEAFF.

V usage is TRBV9 and J usage is TRBJ2-1; 8 nucleotides agree with TRBD2. Germline V gene data show CDR1 as SGDLS and CDR2 as YYNGEE. The CDR3 sequence is 14 residues long. After removal of 0 bases from V and 9 bases from J, the junction contained 5 bases not matched to a gene. The CDR3 region is CASSVGLAGSEQFF. CDR3 bases: TGTGCCAGCAGCGTAGGGTTAGCGGGGAGTGAGCAGTTCTTC.

In DNA, the CDR3 is TGTGCCAGCAGCGTCCGACAGGGGCCCTACAATGAGCAGTTCTTC. Protein product: CASSVRQGPYNEQFF. The chain combines TRBV9 with TRBJ2-1; 8 positions match TRBD1. The CDR3 is 15 residues long. The germline V gene encodes CDR1 SGDLS and CDR2 YYNGEE. V shed 2 bases and J 2 bases; nucleotides not matched to a gene: 3. The entire variable domain, with the rest obtained from reference TRBV9 and TRBJ2-1, is as follows: DSGVTQTPKHLITATGQRVTLRCSPRSGDLSVYWYQQSLDQGLQFLIQYYNGEERAKGNILERFSAQQFPDLHSELNLSSLELGDSALYFCASSVRQGPYNEQFFGPGTRLTVL.

The rearrangement links TRBV5-1 to TRBJ2-7, with D possibly called TRBD1 or TRBD2 (6 bases each). This CDR3 region has 15 residues. In germline, CDR1 is SGHRS, CDR2 YFSETQ. CDR3 nucleotides: TGTGCCAGCAGCTTGTCCGGGGGCAAGCCCTACGAGCAGTACGTC. It is translated as CASSLSGGKPYEQYV.

The chain couples TRBV9 to TRBJ1-3; possible D gene TRBD1, 6 bases. V lost 2 bases and J 4 bases, leaving 13 bases between the germline ends. The CDR3 runs to 15 residues. Germline CDR1 SGDLS, CDR2 YYNGEE. The CDR3 protein is CASSVGGHRGNTIYF. The CDR3 DNA reads as TGTGCCAGCAGCGTCGGGGGCCACAGGGGAAACACCATATATTTT.

V and J are TRBV19 and TRBJ1-1; no clear D. The CDR3 contains 12 residues. Germline CDR1 LNHDA, CDR2 SQIVND (reference sequence). Trimming pared 7 bases from V and 1 base from J, leaving 7 bases between. The DNA for the CDR3 is TGTGCCAGTATAAGCTGGAACACTGAAGCTTTCTTT. This gives the protein CASISWNTEAFF.

The V call is TRBV4-1, the J call TRBJ2-3; a possible D gene is TRBD1 (5 bases). Germline loops: CDR1 MGHRA, CDR2 YSYEKL. V was pared by 0 bases and J by 0 bases, with 7 bases between. The CDR3 totals 15 residues. The CDR3 nucleotides are TGCGCCAGCAGCCAAGACAGGGCCAGCACAGATACGCAGTATTTT. Protein product: CASSQDRASTDTQYF.

DNA for the CDR3: TGCGCCAGCAGTCCCCGTGGGGGGGCCAACGTCCTGACTTTC. Translation: CASSPRGGANVLTF. The V and J genes are TRBV4-3 and TRBJ2-6, with D unclear. Germline V lookup: CDR1 LGHNA, CDR2 YSLEER. The CDR3 spans 14 residues. V lost 6 bases and J 4 bases, leaving 10 bases between the germline ends.

V and J are TRBV28 and TRBJ1-2; no firm D call. The CDR3 sequence is 16 residues long. Germline loops: CDR1 MDHEN, CDR2 SYDVKM. Between the trimmed V and J ends, which lost 8 bases and 5 bases, there was a span of 24 bases. This CDR3 is CASQVRVSLGAYGYTF. The DNA of the CDR3 is TGTGCCAGCCAGGTCCGGGTCTCTCTGGGTGCTTATGGCTACACCTTC.

V usage is TRBV6-1 and J usage is TRBJ1-6; 11 bases align to TRBD1. The CDR3 spans 16 residues. CDR1 and CDR2 from the germline V gene are MNHNS and SASEGT. V trimming: 1 base; J trimming: 7 bases; junction bases outside the gene matches: 3. The CDR3 sequence is CASSEVGQGANSPLHF. The CDR3 region has the DNA TGTGCCAGCAGTGAAGTCGGACAGGGGGCGAATTCACCCCTCCACTTT.

The rearrangement joins TRBV10-3 to TRBJ2-3, with 7 bases lining up with TRBD2. After removal of 8 bases from V and 5 bases from J, the junction contained 10 bases not matched to a gene. CDR3 length: 14 amino acids. CDR1 is ENHRY and CDR2 is SYGVKD in the germline V gene. CDR3 sequence (DNA): TGTGCCATCGCCCGACTAGCTGATAAAGATACGCAGTATTTT. Protein sequence: CAIARLADKDTQYF.

This clone was observed a single time. This chain joins TRBV7-2 and TRBJ2-2; D remains unclear. V was pared by 5 bases and J by 2 bases, with 18 bases between. There are 17 residues in the CDR3. The V gene's germline CDR1 is SGHTA and CDR2 FQGNSA. CDR3 protein: CASSPEPRPRNTGELFF. Written as DNA, the CDR3 is TGTGCCAGCAGCCCCGAGCCGAGACCCAGAAACACCGGGGAGCTGTTTTTT.

The rearrangement links TRBV30 to TRBJ2-7, with 7 nucleotides matching TRBD2. This CDR3 comprises 13 residues. V dropped 2 bases and J dropped 4; count of bases not matched to a gene: 5. In germline, CDR1 is GTSNPN, CDR2 SVGIG (reference sequence). CDR3 region: CAWSIGLGYEQYV. In DNA form, the CDR3 reads TGTGCCTGGAGTATAGGACTAGGTTACGAGCAGTACGTC.

The CDR3 protein is CASNPRGQVPPEQYV. The CDR3 nucleotides are TGTGCCAGCAATCCGAGGGGACAGGTCCCCCCCGAGCAGTACGTC. This chain uses TRBV2 with TRBJ2-7, with 8 bases aligning to TRBD1. Germline values: CDR1 SNHLY, CDR2 FYNNEI. Trimming took 7 bases from V and 6 from J; bases not matched to a gene: 14. The CDR3 spans 15 residues.

This clone was counted a few times. This chain joins TRBV7-9 and TRBJ1-2, with D hard to call. V shed 3 bases and J shed 5 bases, with 4 bases lying between them. The V gene's germline CDR1 is SEHNR and CDR2 FQNEAQ (reference sequence). This CDR3 is 11 amino acids long. CDR3 region: CASSFTYGYTF. CDR3 nucleotide sequence: TGTGCCAGCAGCTTCACTTATGGCTACACCTTC.

This clone was seen a single time. CDR3 in DNA: TGCGCCAGCAGCCCGAAGGACGGGACAAGAGAGACCCAGTACTTC. It translates to CASSPKDGTRETQYF. V usage is TRBV4-3 and J usage is TRBJ2-5, with TRBD1 as a possible D gene (6 bases). V lost 4 bases and J 4 bases, leaving 16 bases between the germline ends. The CDR3 contains 15 residues. Per the germline V gene, CDR1 is LGHNA and CDR2 is YSLEER.